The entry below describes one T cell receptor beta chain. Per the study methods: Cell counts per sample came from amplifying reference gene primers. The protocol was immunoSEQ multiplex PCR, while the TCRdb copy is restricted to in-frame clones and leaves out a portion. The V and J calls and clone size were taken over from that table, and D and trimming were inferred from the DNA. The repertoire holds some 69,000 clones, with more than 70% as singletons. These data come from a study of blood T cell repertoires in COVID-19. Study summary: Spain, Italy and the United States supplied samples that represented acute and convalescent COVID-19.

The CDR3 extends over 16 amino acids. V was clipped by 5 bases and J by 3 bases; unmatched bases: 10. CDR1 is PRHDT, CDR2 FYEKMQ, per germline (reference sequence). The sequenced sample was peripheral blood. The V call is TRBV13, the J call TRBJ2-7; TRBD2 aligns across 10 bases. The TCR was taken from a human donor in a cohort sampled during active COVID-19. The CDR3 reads CASSTRGAGGYYEQYF. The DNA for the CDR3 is TGTGCCAGCAGCACCCGGGGAGCGGGGGGGTACTACGAGCAGTACTTC.